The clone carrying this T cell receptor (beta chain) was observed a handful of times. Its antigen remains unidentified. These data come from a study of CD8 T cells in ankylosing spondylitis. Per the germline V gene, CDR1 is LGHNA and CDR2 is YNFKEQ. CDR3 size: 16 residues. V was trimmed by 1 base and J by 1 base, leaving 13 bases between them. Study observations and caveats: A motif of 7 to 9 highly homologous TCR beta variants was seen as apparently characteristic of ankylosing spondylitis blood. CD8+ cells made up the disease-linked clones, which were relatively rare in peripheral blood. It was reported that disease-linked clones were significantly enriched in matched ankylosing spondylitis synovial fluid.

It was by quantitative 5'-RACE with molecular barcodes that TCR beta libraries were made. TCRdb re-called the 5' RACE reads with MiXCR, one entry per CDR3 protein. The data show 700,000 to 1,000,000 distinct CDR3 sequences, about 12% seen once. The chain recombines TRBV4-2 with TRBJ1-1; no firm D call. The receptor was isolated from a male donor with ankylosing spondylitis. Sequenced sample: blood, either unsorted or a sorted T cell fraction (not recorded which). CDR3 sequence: CASSQGLWRPNTEAFF. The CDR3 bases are TGTGCCAGCAGCCAAGGATTGTGGAGACCGAACACTGAAGCTTTCTTT.